The clone carrying this T cell receptor beta chain has only a few counts. Its target is unknown. Primers used in a second PCR of about 6 to 11 cycles were a sample-barcoded 5' primer and a J-beta primer mix. Every cDNA molecule bore a tag from a template-switch adaptor containing 12 random nucleotides. TCRdb re-called the 5' RACE reads with MiXCR, one entry per CDR3 protein. The table records 1.5 million to 2 million distinct CDR3 sequences, 28% of them present only once. This specimen belongs to a study of blood T cells in healthy people across ages. The study's findings and limits: Age advanced and TCR beta diversity per million T cells fell, roughly linearly. There were more naive CD4+ cells and higher diversity in long-lived donors than in aged donors.

The length of the CDR3 is 14 residues. Germline V CDR1 and CDR2: LGHDT, YNNKEL (reference sequence). V was shortened by 8 bases and J by 2 bases, with 12 bases between the two germline ends. Healthy individuals of Caucasian origin from Russia, aged 6 to 90, served as donors. The receptor was derived from a woman in her 30s in good health. Sequencing was done on a sample of blood. The rearrangement links TRBV3-1 to TRBJ2-2; D uncertain. The CDR3 nucleotides read TGTGCCAGCCGTCGGCTGGATAACACCGGGGAGCTGTTTTTT. Translating gives CASRRLDNTGELFF.